One sample yielded the 10 T cell receptor beta chains listed below, sequenced in a study of blood T cell repertoires in COVID-19. Profiled with immunoSEQ multiplex PCR; TCRdb holds only in-frame clones, not every one. The sample has about 120,000 clones, roughly 88% seen once. The sequenced material came from peripheral blood. These receptors all come from a man aged 45-60 years with acute or convalescent COVID-19.

The rearrangement joins TRBV6-5 to TRBJ1-2; a possible D gene is TRBD1 (6 bases). CDR1 is MNHEY and CDR2 is SVGAGI in the germline V gene. This CDR3 comprises 14 residues. V lost 5 bases and J lost 5, with 15 bases in between. CDR3 loop: CASSIQGAFYGYTF. Written as DNA, the CDR3 is TGTGCCAGCAGTATACAGGGAGCCTTTTATGGCTACACCTTC.

This clone occurred once. The rearrangement links TRBV30 to TRBJ1-5; TRBD1 agrees at 7 bases. Losses at the gene ends were 2 bases for V and 4 bases for J; bases not matched to a gene: 5. Germline V CDR1 and CDR2: GTSNPN, SVGIG (reference sequence). CDR3 length equals 14 residues. CDR3 loop: CAWSRAGGNQPQHF. CDR3 nucleotides: TGTGCCTGGAGTCGGGCAGGGGGGAATCAGCCCCAGCATTTT.

The chain joins TRBV5-4 to TRBJ1-2; 9 nucleotides line up with TRBD1. Trimming removed 3 bases from V and 8 bases from J; junction bases left unmatched: 5. The CDR3 length is 13 residues. Per germline, CDR1 SGHNT and CDR2 YYREEE (reference sequence). CDR3 in amino acids: CASSYTGGSGYTF. In nucleotides, the CDR3 is TGTGCCAGCAGCTATACAGGGGGCAGCGGCTACACCTTC.

The gene calls are TRBV6-5 and TRBJ1-1, with a weak D call TRBD1 (6 bases). CDR1 is MNHEY, CDR2 SVGAGI, per germline. This CDR3 region has 12 residues. The V gene lost 4 bases and the J gene lost 11 bases, with 14 bases spanning the gap. Here the CDR3 DNA reads TGTGCCAGCAGTTCCAGAGGGGGATTGGCTTTCTTT. Translated, it gives CASSSRGGLAFF.

This chain uses TRBV25-1 with TRBJ1-3; the match to TRBD1 covers 9 bases. CDR1 MGHDK and CDR2 SYGVNS come from the germline V gene. J was trimmed by 1 base and V by 2 bases; bases with no gene match: 6. This CDR3 is 17 amino acids long. In DNA, the CDR3 is TGTGCCAGCAGTGAAGCCCTTGGACAGGGGTCTGGAAACACCATATATTTT. It codes for CASSEALGQGSGNTIYF.

The chain uses TRBV4-2 and TRBJ2-5; 16 positions match TRBD2. Germline assignment: CDR1 LGHNA and CDR2 YNFKEQ. This CDR3 region has 16 residues. The J segment lost 2 bases and the V segment lost 8 bases, leaving 5 bases of the junction unmatched. CDR3 amino acids: CASGGLAGGPQETQYF. The CDR3 DNA reads TGTGCCAGCGGGGGACTAGCGGGAGGGCCTCAAGAGACCCAGTACTTC.

V is TRBV5-1 and J is TRBJ2-1; 10 positions agree with TRBD2. The V gene end was trimmed by 4 bases and the J gene end by 6 bases; junction bases not matched to a gene: 4. This CDR3 has 14 amino acids. CDR1 and CDR2 from the germline V gene are SGHRS and YFSETQ. CDR3 coding DNA: TGCGCCAGCAGCCTTCGGACTAGCGGCAATGAGCAGTTCTTC. It translates to CASSLRTSGNEQFF.

This clone was detected only once. This chain joins TRBV27 and TRBJ2-2, with TRBD2 identical over 11 bases. J gave up 5 bases and V 6 bases, and 8 bases lay outside the gene matches. Germline CDR1 and CDR2: MNHEY and SMNVEV (reference sequence). The CDR3 contains 16 residues. The CDR3, as DNA: TGTGCCAGCAGCCCTTTAGCGGGAGGGTGGACCGGGGAGCTGTTTTTT. The encoded protein is CASSPLAGGWTGELFF.

The gene calls are TRBV10-1 and TRBJ1-1; D gene ambiguous. The CDR3 length is 13 residues. V was cut by 2 bases and J by 11 bases, with 15 bases left in between. The germline V gene has CDR1 WNHNN and CDR2 SYGVQD (reference sequence). CDR3 nucleotide sequence: TGCGCCAGCAGTGAGCTCGCTAGAGGTGGGGCTTTCTTT. The encoded protein is CASSELARGGAFF.

The chain has TRBV19 and TRBJ1-5, with D tentatively TRBD1 (5 bases). The CDR3 length is 13 residues. The germline gives CDR1 LNHDA, CDR2 SQIVND (reference sequence). V dropped 8 bases and J dropped 2 bases, with 10 bases sitting between them. CDR3 bases: TGTGCCAGTGCGGGGGAGGGCAATCAGCCCCAGCATTTT. The encoded protein is CASAGEGNQPQHF.